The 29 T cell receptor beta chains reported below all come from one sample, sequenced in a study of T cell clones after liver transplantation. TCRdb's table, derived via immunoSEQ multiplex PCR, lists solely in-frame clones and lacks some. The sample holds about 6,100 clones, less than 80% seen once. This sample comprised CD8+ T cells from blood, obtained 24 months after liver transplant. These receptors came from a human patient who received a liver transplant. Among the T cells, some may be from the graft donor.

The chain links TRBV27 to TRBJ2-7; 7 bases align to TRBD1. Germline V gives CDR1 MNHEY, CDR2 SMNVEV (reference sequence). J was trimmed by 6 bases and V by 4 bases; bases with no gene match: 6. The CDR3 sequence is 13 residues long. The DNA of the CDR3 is TGTGCCAGCAGTTCGACAGGGCAAGGCGAGCAGTACTTC. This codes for CASSSTGQGEQYF.

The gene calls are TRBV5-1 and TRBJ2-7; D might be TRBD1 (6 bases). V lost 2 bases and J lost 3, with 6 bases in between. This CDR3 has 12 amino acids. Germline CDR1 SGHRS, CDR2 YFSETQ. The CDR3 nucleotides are TGCGCCAGCAGCTTAGGGGGCTACGAGCAGTACTTC. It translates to CASSLGGYEQYF.

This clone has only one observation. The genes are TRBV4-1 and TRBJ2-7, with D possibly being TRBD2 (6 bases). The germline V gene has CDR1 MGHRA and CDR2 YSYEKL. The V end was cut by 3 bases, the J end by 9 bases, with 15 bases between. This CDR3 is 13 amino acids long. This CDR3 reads CASSQYPGGGQYF. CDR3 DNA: TGCGCCAGCAGCCAGTACCCCGGGGGAGGGCAGTACTTC.

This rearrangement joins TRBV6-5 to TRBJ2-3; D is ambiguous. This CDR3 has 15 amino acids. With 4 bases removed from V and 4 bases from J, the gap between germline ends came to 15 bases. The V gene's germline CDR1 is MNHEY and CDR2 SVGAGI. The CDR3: CASSSPTRAADTQYF. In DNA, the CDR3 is TGTGCCAGCAGTTCCCCGACCCGCGCGGCAGATACGCAGTATTTT.

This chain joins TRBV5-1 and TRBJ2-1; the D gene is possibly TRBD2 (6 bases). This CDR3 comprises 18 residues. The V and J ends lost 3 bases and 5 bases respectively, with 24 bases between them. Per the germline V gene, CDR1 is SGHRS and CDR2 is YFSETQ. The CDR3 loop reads CASSSAGTQPQYHNEQFF. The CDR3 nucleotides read TGCGCCAGCAGCTCGGCGGGGACTCAACCCCAATATCACAATGAGCAGTTCTTC.

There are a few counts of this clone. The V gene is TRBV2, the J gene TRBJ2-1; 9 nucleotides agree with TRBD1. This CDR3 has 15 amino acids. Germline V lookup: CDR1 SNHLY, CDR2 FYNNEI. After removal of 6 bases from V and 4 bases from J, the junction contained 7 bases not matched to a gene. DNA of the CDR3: TGTGCCAGCAGGCTAGACAGGGGGGGATACAATGAGCAGTTCTTC. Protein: CASRLDRGGYNEQFF.

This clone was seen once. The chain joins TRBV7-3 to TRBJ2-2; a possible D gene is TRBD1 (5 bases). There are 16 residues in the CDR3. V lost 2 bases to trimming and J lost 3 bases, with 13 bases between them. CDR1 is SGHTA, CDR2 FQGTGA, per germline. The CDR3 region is CASSLGNPGYTGELFF. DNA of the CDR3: TGTGCCAGCAGCTTAGGCAACCCAGGGTACACCGGGGAGCTGTTTTTT.

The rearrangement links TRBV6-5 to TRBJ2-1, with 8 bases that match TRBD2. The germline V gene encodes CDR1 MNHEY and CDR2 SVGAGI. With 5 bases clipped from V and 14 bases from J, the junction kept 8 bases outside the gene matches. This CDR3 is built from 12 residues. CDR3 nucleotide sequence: TGTGCCAGCAGTAACCCCGGGACTAGGAAGTTCTTC. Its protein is CASSNPGTRKFF.

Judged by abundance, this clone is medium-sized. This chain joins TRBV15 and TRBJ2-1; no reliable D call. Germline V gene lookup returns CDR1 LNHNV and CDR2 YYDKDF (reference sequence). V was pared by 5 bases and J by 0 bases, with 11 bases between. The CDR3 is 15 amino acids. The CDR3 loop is CATSHQESSYNEQFF. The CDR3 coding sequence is TGTGCCACCAGCCACCAAGAGAGCTCCTACAATGAGCAGTTCTTC.

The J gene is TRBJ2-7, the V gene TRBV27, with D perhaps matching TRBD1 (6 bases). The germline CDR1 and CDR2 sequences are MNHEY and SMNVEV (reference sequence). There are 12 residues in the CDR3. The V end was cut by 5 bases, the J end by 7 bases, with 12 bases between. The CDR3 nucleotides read TGTGCCAGCAGTATCACTCAGGGGGAGCAGTACTTC. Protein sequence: CASSITQGEQYF.

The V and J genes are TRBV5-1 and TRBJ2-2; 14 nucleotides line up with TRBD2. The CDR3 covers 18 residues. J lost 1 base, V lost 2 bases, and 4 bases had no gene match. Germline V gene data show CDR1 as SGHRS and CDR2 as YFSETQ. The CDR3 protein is CASSFGLAGGLNTGELFF. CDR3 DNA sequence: TGCGCCAGCAGCTTCGGACTAGCGGGGGGCCTGAACACCGGGGAGCTGTTTTTT.

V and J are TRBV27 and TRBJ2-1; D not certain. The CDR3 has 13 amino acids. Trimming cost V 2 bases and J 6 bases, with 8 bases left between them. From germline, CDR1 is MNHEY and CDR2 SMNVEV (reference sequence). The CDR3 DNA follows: TGTGCCAGCAGTTTAGCTCTCCTCAATGAGCAGTTCTTC. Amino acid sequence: CASSLALLNEQFF.

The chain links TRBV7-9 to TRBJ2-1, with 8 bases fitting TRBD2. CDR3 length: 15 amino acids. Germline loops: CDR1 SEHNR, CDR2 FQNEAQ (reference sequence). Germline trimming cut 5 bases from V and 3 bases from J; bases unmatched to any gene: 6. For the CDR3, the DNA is TGTGCCAGCAGCCTACTAGCGGAACTCTACAATGAGCAGTTCTTC. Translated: CASSLLAELYNEQFF.

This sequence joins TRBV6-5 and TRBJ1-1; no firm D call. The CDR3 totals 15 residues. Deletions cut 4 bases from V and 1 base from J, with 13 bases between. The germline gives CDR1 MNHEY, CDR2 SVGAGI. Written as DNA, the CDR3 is TGTGCCAGCAGTTCATTTGCGTCCGAGAACACTGAAGCTTTCTTT. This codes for CASSSFASENTEAFF.

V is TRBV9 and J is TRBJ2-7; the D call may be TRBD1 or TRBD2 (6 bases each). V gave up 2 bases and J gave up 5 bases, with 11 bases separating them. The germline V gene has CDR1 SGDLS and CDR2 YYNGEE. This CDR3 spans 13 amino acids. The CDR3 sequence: CASSVSGANEQYF. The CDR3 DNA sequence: TGTGCCAGCAGCGTCTCGGGGGCCAACGAGCAGTACTTC.

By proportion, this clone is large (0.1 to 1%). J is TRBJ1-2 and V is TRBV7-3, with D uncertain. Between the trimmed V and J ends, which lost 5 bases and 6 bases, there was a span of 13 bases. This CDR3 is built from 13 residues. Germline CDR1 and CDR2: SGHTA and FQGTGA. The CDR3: CASSPGEVDGYTF. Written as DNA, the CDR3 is TGTGCCAGCAGCCCCGGCGAAGTGGATGGCTACACCTTC.

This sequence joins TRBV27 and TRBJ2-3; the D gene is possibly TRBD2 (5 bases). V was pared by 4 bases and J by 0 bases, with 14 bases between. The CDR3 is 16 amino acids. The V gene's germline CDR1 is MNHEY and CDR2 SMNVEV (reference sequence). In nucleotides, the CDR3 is TGTGCCAGCAGTTCCAACGACGGAGGAAGCACAGATACGCAGTATTTT. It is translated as CASSSNDGGSTDTQYF.

CDR3 DNA sequence: TGCGCCAGCAGCCAAGATGTGGGGGCTGAGACCCAGTACTTC. Protein: CASSQDVGAETQYF. This chain connects TRBV4-1 to TRBJ2-5; D possibly corresponds to TRBD1 (6 bases). V was pared by 0 bases and J by 5 bases, with 10 bases between. Germline CDR1 reads MGHRA; CDR2 reads YSYEKL. CDR3 size: 14 residues.

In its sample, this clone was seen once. The CDR3 protein is CASSETVTFWTEAFF. In nucleotides, the CDR3 is TGTGCCAGCAGTGAGACCGTCACTTTCTGGACTGAAGCTTTCTTT. This chain uses TRBV6-1 with TRBJ1-1; D ambiguous. V was cut by 3 bases and J by 5 bases, with 16 bases left in between. Germline CDR1 and CDR2: MNHNS and SASEGT. The CDR3 sequence is 15 residues long.

For the CDR3, the DNA is TGTGCCAGCAGCCCAGGACAGGGGGTAGGTCAGCCCCAGCATTTT. Its protein product is CASSPGQGVGQPQHF. The chain recombines TRBV7-9 with TRBJ1-5; 10 bases line up with TRBD1. Germline V gene lookup returns CDR1 SEHNR and CDR2 FQNEAQ (reference sequence). The CDR3 is 15 residues long. V trimming: 5 bases; J trimming: 6 bases; junction bases outside the gene matches: 7.

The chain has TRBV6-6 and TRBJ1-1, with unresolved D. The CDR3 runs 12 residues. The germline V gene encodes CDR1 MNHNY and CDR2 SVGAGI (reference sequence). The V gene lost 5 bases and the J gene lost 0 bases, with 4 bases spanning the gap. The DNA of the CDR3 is TGTGCCAGCAGTCCATTGAACACTGAAGCTTTCTTT. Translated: CASSPLNTEAFF.

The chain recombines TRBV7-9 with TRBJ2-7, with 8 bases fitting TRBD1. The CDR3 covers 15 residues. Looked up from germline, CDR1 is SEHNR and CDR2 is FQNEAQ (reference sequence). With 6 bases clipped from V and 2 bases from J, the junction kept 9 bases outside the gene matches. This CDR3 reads CASSPRTGKTYEQYF. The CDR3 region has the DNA TGTGCCAGCAGTCCGAGGACAGGGAAAACCTACGAGCAGTACTTC.

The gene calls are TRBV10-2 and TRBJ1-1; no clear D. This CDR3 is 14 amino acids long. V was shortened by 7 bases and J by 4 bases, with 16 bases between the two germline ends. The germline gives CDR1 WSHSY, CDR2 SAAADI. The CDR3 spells CASTSVGSGTEAFF. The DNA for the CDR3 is TGCGCCAGCACCTCAGTTGGTAGCGGCACTGAAGCTTTCTTT.

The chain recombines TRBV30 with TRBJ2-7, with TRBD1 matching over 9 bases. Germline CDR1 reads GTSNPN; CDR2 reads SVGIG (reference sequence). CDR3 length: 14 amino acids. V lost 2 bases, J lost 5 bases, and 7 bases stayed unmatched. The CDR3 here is CAWSSGQGVNEQYF. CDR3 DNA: TGTGCCTGGAGTTCGGGACAGGGTGTCAACGAGCAGTACTTC.

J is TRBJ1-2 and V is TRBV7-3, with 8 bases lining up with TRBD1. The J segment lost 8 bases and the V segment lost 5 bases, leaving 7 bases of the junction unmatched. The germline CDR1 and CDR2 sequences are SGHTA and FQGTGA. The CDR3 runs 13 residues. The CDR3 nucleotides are TGTGCCAGCAGCCGCGGACAGGGTCGAGGCTACACCTTC. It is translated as CASSRGQGRGYTF.

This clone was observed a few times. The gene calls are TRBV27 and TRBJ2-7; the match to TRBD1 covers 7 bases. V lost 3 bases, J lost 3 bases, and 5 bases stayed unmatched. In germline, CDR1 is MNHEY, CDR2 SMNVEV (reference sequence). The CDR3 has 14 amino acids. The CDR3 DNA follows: TGTGCCAGCAGTTTTGACAGGGTGAACTACGAGCAGTACTTC. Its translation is CASSFDRVNYEQYF.

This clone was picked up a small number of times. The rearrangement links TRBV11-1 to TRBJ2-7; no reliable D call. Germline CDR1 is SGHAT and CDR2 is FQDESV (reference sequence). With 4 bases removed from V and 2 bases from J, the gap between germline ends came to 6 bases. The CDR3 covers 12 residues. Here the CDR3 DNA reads TGTGCCAGCAGCTCGGACGCCTACGAGCAGTACTTC. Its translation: CASSSDAYEQYF.

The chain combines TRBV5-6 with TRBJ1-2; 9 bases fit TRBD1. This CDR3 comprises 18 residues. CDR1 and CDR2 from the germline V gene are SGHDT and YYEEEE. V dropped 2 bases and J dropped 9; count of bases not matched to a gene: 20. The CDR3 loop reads CASSFELDRGLSYVRYTF. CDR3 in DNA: TGTGCCAGCAGCTTTGAATTGGACAGGGGCCTATCCTATGTCCGCTACACCTTC.

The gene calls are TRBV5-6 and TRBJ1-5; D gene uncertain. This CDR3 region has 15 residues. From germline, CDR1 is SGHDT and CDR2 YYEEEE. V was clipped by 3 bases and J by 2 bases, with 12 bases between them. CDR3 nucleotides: TGTGCCAGCAGCTCGAACGGGATCGGCAATCAGCCCCAGCATTTT. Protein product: CASSSNGIGNQPQHF.